This T cell receptor (beta chain) was observed in a study of blood T cell repertoires in COVID-19. Overall study context: Spain, Italy and the United States supplied samples that represented acute and convalescent COVID-19. T cells, B-cell-depleted T cells, or PBMCs provided the cDNA or gDNA that served as material.

V gave up 0 bases and J gave up 8 bases, with 15 bases separating them. Germline loops: CDR1 SGHKS, CDR2 YYEKEE (reference sequence). The CDR3 runs 15 residues. This clone turned up a few times. Authors' analysis steps: Amplified reference gene primers provided the basis for estimating nucleated cell counts. Sequencing used immunoSEQ multiplex PCR; TCRdb keeps in-frame clones, though not all of them. That table gives V, J and clone size, and the DNA gave D and trimming. The table includes around 86,000 clones, around four fifths detected once. This receptor was identified in a human donor in a cohort sampled during active COVID-19. The sample comprised peripheral blood. The chain couples TRBV5-5 to TRBJ1-5; D unresolved. The CDR3 DNA reads as TGTGCCAGCAGCTTGGAGCCTACTAGGGTGGAGCCCCAGCATTTT. It translates to CASSLEPTRVEPQHF.